The clone carrying this T cell receptor (beta chain) occurred a few times. The antigen remains undetermined. This specimen belongs to a study of cytomegalovirus exposure and HLA in healthy donors. Study observations and caveats: A later analysis linked a missense variant in DCLRE1C to the trimming of TCR beta V and J genes.

Primers for the PCR totalled 60 Vbeta and 13 Jbeta. The method was immunoSEQ multiplex PCR; TCRdb's version includes in-frame clones alone and lacks a portion of them. This sample has over 150,000 clones, with over 70% found just once. Germline V gene data show CDR1 as SGHAT and CDR2 as FQNNGV. This CDR3 spans 13 amino acids. V lost 0 bases to trimming and J lost 2 bases, with 5 bases between them. Source material: PBMCs. This chain connects TRBV11-2 to TRBJ2-7; no definite D call. The TCR comes from a woman aged 55-69 years in good health and CMV-seropositive. CDR3 in DNA: TGTGCCAGCAGCTTAGATCTCCCCTACGAGCAGTACTTC. This sequence encodes CASSLDLPYEQYF. Combining the CDR3 with reference TRBV11-2 and TRBJ2-7 gives the whole variable domain EAGVAQSPRYKIIEKRQSVAFWCNPISGHATLYWYQQILGQGPKLLIQFQNNGVVDDSQLPKDRFSAERLKGVDSTLKIQPAKLEDSAVYLCASSLDLPYEQYFGPGTRLTVT.